This T cell receptor (beta chain) was documented in a study of identical twins. Template switching supplied a universal primer site; unique molecular identifiers were carried on the cDNA. TCRdb re-analysed the 5' RACE reads in MiXCR, keeping a single row per CDR3 protein. The sample includes about 530,000 distinct CDR3 sequences, approximately 20% of them seen just once. These data also formed part of another study, on yellow fever vaccine responses in identical twins.

The source material was CD4+ T cells sorted from blood. The sequence was collected from a woman under 30 in good health.

CDR3 sequence: CASRSSANIQYF. In nucleotides, the CDR3 is TGCGCCAGCAGATCGTCCGCGAACATTCAGTACTTC. This chain connects TRBV5-1 to TRBJ2-4; D gene ambiguous. Germline V lookup: CDR1 SGHRS, CDR2 YFSETQ. The CDR3 loop spans 12 amino acids. The V end lost 5 bases, the J end lost 7 bases, and 10 bases lay between the germline ends.